This T cell receptor beta chain stems from a study of cytotoxic CD8 clonotypes in ibrutinib-treated CLL. Generated by immunoSEQ multiplex PCR, the TCRdb table keeps only in-frame clones and is missing some. Among about 140,000 clones, around 93% were seen once, and the ten largest hold under 14%. The germline V gene encodes CDR1 SGHTA and CDR2 FQGTGA. CDR3 length equals 13 residues. V lost 5 bases, J lost 2 bases, and 8 bases lay in between. The source is a human donor with chronic lymphocytic leukemia. The sequencing used PBMCs, collected after 12 months of ibrutinib treatment. V usage is TRBV7-3 and J usage is TRBJ2-3; D not certain. As DNA, the CDR3 is TGTGCCAGCAGCGGCACTAACACAGATACGCAGTATTTT. Its translation is CASSGTNTDTQYF.